Below, 5 T cell receptor beta chains from the same sample are listed, as sequenced in a study of immune heterogeneity within non-small cell lung tumors. TCRs were amplified from around 660 ng gDNA of bulk tumor per sample. Surgical sampling yielded several biopsies per primary tumor (spaced far apart). Newly diagnosed with untreated non-small cell lung cancer, the patients underwent curative surgery. In a multiplex PCR, 32 V and 13 J primers amplified TCR beta CDR3. TCRdb re-called the multiplex PCR reads with MiXCR, one entry per CDR3 protein. The sample records roughly 14,000 distinct CDR3 sequences, less than 35% being singletons. Material for sequencing was lung tumor tissue. These receptors were collected from a man aged 40-49 years with non-small cell lung cancer.

This clonotype appeared a single time. Given the absence of the conserved phenylalanine or tryptophan at the CDR3 end, a read error is likely. This chain links TRBV6-1 with TRBJ2-1, with D perhaps matching TRBD2 (6 bases). The germline CDR1 and CDR2 sequences are MNHNS and SASEGT. This CDR3 spans 14 amino acids. The CDR3 DNA reads as TGTGCCAGGAGTGAAGTGGCGGGAAGGACTGAGCAGTTCTTG. Protein: CARSEVAGRTEQFL.

By its share, this clonotype is medium-sized. V gene TRBV11-2 combines with J gene TRBJ1-3; 9 bases map to TRBD1. The CDR3 is made up of 15 amino acids. J lost 5 bases, V lost 6 bases, and 8 bases had no gene match. Looked up from germline, CDR1 is SGHAT and CDR2 is FQNNGV. The CDR3 spells CASRPGQGLRNTIYF. For the CDR3, the DNA is TGTGCCAGCAGACCCGGACAGGGGCTCCGAAACACCATATATTTT.

The V and J genes are TRBV27 and TRBJ2-4; no clear D. Near its end, the DNA agrees better with TRBJ2-1, so the J call may be wrong. Germline V gene sequence: CDR1 MNHEY, CDR2 SMNVEV (reference sequence). This CDR3 has 16 residues. CDR3 bases: TGTGCCAGCAGTTTATCATCGGTACCACTATTCGATGAGCAGTTCTTC. It yields the protein CASSLSSVPLFDEQFF.

The V gene is TRBV9, the J gene TRBJ2-2, with D tentatively TRBD2 (6 bases). Trimming took 0 bases from V and 5 from J, leaving 11 bases between them. This CDR3 is 15 amino acids long. Germline assignment: CDR1 SGDLS and CDR2 YYNGEE. The CDR3 nucleotides are TGTGCCAGCAGCGTAGGAGGGGCGGGGACCGGGGAGCTGTTTTTT. It encodes CASSVGGAGTGELFF.

This clonotype has at least ten counts. The J gene is TRBJ2-1, the V gene TRBV2; D assignment may be TRBD1 or TRBD2 (6 bases each). The CDR3 covers 13 residues. The V and J ends lost 6 bases and 7 bases respectively, with 13 bases between them. CDR1 is SNHLY and CDR2 is FYNNEI in the germline V gene. In DNA, the CDR3 is TGTGCCAGCAGGCGACTAGGGGGGAATGAGCAGTTCTTC. Amino acid sequence: CASRRLGGNEQFF.